Presented here are 14 T cell receptor beta chains from one specimen sequenced in a study of T-cell reconstitution after alpha-beta-depleted transplantation in children. During its preparation, the TCRbeta library received unique molecular identifiers. TCRdb recomputed calls from the PCR reads with MiXCR, one row per CDR3 protein. The sample lists nearly 550,000 distinct CDR3 sequences, about 16% occurring once. Sample: PBMCs from the stem cell graft donor, taken from the stem cell graft. Receptor source: a human donor who donated a stem cell graft to a child with acute lymphoblastic leukemia.

This clonotype appeared a few times. V usage is TRBV12-3 or TRBV12-4 and J usage is TRBJ1-1, with D possibly TRBD1 on 6 matching bases. The CDR3 contains 14 residues. The germline V and J ends were trimmed by 5 bases and 4 bases, with 14 bases remaining between them. CDR3 sequence: CASSTTGKVTEAFF. CDR3 nucleotide sequence: TGTGCCAGCAGTACCACAGGGAAAGTCACTGAAGCTTTCTTT.

This clonotype came up a few times. The chain is built from TRBV15 and TRBJ2-1; 9 nucleotides line up with TRBD2. Germline CDR1 reads LNHNV; CDR2 reads YYDKDF (reference sequence). Trimming took 3 bases from V and 7 from J; bases not matched to a gene: 10. The CDR3 totals 16 residues. The CDR3 nucleotides are TGTGCCACCAGCAGGGTGCGGGAGGGCCTTAGAAATGAGCAGTTCTTC. Translating it yields CATSRVREGLRNEQFF.

The chain recombines TRBV11-2 with TRBJ2-5, with 8 bases aligning to TRBD1. The CDR3 length is 14 residues. The ends lost 4 bases at V and 5 bases at J; junction bases unmatched: 6. Germline V gene sequence: CDR1 SGHAT, CDR2 FQNNGV. The CDR3 DNA reads TGTGCCAGCAGCTCCAGGACAGGGATGGAGACCCAGTACTTC. This translates into CASSSRTGMETQYF.

About this clonotype itself: Given a much more abundant clone one base away, this may be a read error. This chain uses TRBV2 with TRBJ2-1; D is possibly TRBD1 (5 bases). The CDR3 length is 12 residues. CDR1 is SNHLY and CDR2 is FYNNEI in the germline V gene. CDR3 protein: CASRQQVNKQFF. For the CDR3, the DNA is TGTGCCAGCAGGCAACAGGTCAATAAGCAGTTCTTC.

The rearrangement links TRBV29-1 to TRBJ2-1, with 8 bases fitting TRBD2. This CDR3 is 15 amino acids long. V shed 2 bases, J shed 2 bases, and the junction held 5 bases outside the gene matches. CDR1 is SQVTM, CDR2 ANQGSEA, per germline. The CDR3 is CSVELGAGAYNEQFF. The CDR3 DNA follows: TGCAGCGTTGAATTGGGAGCGGGAGCCTACAATGAGCAGTTCTTC.

V is TRBV7-9 and J is TRBJ2-7, with TRBD1 as a possible D gene (6 bases). V lost 5 bases, J lost 3 bases, and 14 bases lay in between. CDR1 SEHNR and CDR2 FQNEAQ come from the germline V gene (reference sequence). The length of the CDR3 is 14 residues. CDR3: CASSPTTGNYEQYF. CDR3 DNA sequence: TGTGCCAGCAGCCCGACCACAGGGAACTACGAGCAGTACTTC.

This chain joins TRBV6-1 and TRBJ2-3; D could derive from TRBD1 or TRBD2 (6 bases each). The CDR3 runs 16 residues. Germline CDR1 MNHNS, CDR2 SASEGT. V lost 8 bases, J lost 4 bases, and 22 bases lay in between. CDR3 in amino acids: CASSFGGGLLPDTQYF. CDR3 DNA: TGTGCCAGCTCATTCGGGGGCGGGCTCCTCCCAGATACGCAGTATTTT.

V gene TRBV5-1 combines with J gene TRBJ2-1; a possible D gene is TRBD1 (5 bases). This CDR3 has 15 amino acids. Trimming shortened V by 4 bases and J by 5 bases, and 16 bases separated the two germline ends. The germline gives CDR1 SGHRS, CDR2 YFSETQ. The CDR3 DNA reads as TGCGCCAGCAGCCAGGCTAGGGGTCGGGACAATGAGCAGTTCTTC. Encoded protein: CASSQARGRDNEQFF.

This clonotype showed up many times. The chain couples TRBV6-1 to TRBJ2-7; TRBD2 matches at 10 bases. Per germline, CDR1 MNHNS and CDR2 SASEGT. The junction had 8 bases not matched to a gene; V was cut back by 4 bases and J by 5 bases. The length of the CDR3 is 15 residues. The CDR3 DNA reads TGTGCCAGCAGTGCTCGGGCTAGCGGGAGCAACGAGCAGTACTTC. This translates into CASSARASGSNEQYF.

This clonotype has only a few counts. DNA of the CDR3: TGTGCCAGCAGCTCCGTAGCGGGAGTACGTACAGATACGCAGTATTTT. It specifies CASSSVAGVRTDTQYF. The rearrangement uses TRBV7-8 and TRBJ2-3; TRBD2 agrees at 9 bases. J lost 3 bases, V lost 4 bases, and 8 bases had no gene match. Per the germline V gene, CDR1 is SGHVS and CDR2 is FQNEAQ. There are 16 residues in the CDR3.

This clonotype appeared a few times. DNA of the CDR3: TGTGCCAGCAGCTCCCCAGGTAATTGGGGGGGAGACACTGAAGCTTTCTTT. Its protein is CASSSPGNWGGDTEAFF. The chain uses TRBV5-6 and TRBJ1-1, with D possibly matching TRBD1 (5 bases). The V gene lost 3 bases and the J gene lost 3 bases, with 21 bases spanning the gap. There are 17 residues in the CDR3. Germline loops: CDR1 SGHDT, CDR2 YYEEEE. The full variable domain, in which reference TRBV5-6 and TRBJ1-1 provide the parts outside the CDR3, is DAGVTQSPTHLIKTRGQQVTLRCSPKSGHDTVSWYQQALGQGPQFIFQYYEEEERQRGNFPDRFSGHQFPNYSSELNVNALLLGDSALYLCASSSPGNWGGDTEAFFGQGTRLTVV.

This clonotype was seen at least ten times. The chain carries TRBV2 and TRBJ2-2; D not certain. V shed 10 bases and J shed 11 bases, with 17 bases lying between them. This CDR3 contains 12 residues. Germline CDR1 SNHLY, CDR2 FYNNEI. This CDR3 is CATTLGSGELFF. In DNA, the CDR3 is TGTGCCACGACCTTGGGATCTGGCGAGCTGTTTTTT.

This clonotype was recorded many times. The germline gene is not matched at one end of the junction; a read error may be the cause. The chain is built from TRBV5-1 and TRBJ2-7; the match to TRBD1 covers 8 bases. The CDR3 totals 14 residues. Germline V gene lookup returns CDR1 SGHRS and CDR2 YFSETQ. The CDR3 nucleotides read TGTGCCAGCAGCCTTAGACAGGGGAGCTACGAGCAGTACTTC. Translated, it gives CASSLRQGSYEQYF.

This clonotype has just a few counts. The V and J genes are TRBV12-3 or TRBV12-4 and TRBJ2-5; 13 nucleotides align to TRBD2. The CDR3 is 15 amino acids. Trimming cost V 4 bases and J 5 bases; bases outside gene matches: 4. CDR3 DNA sequence: TGTGCCAGCAGTTCAGGACTAGCGGGAGTGGAGACCCAGTACTTC. This gives the protein CASSSGLAGVETQYF.